Listed here are 5 T cell receptor beta chains from one sample, sequenced in a study of cytomegalovirus exposure and HLA in healthy donors. Primers for the PCR totalled 60 Vbeta and 13 Jbeta. The protocol was immunoSEQ multiplex PCR, while the TCRdb copy is restricted to in-frame clones and leaves out a portion. The sample has 90,000 to 120,000 clones, roughly 70% seen once; the top ten hold about a tenth. The specimen was PBMCs. Receptors originate from a man in his forties or fifties in good health and CMV-seropositive.

V is TRBV5-6 and J is TRBJ1-1; 8 bases are a match to TRBD1. With 3 bases clipped from V and 2 bases from J, the junction kept 6 bases outside the gene matches. The V gene's germline CDR1 is SGHDT and CDR2 YYEEEE. This CDR3 is 15 amino acids long. CDR3 sequence reads: CASSSTGTGNTEAFF. Written as DNA, the CDR3 is TGTGCCAGCAGCTCCACCGGGACAGGAAACACTGAAGCTTTCTTT.

CDR3 region: CASSLIPGGNQPQHF. CDR3 bases: TGCGCCAGCAGCTTAATTCCGGGAGGCAATCAGCCCCAGCATTTT. The gene calls are TRBV5-1 and TRBJ1-5; D is uncertain. Trimming cost V 2 bases and J 2 bases, with 11 bases left between them. There are 15 residues in the CDR3. From germline, CDR1 is SGHRS and CDR2 YFSETQ.

The chain combines TRBV5-4 with TRBJ2-7; 14 bases line up with TRBD2. After removal of 3 bases from V and 3 bases from J, the junction contained 2 bases not matched to a gene. Germline V CDR1 and CDR2: SGHNT, YYREEE (reference sequence). This CDR3 comprises 15 residues. CDR3 nucleotide sequence: TGTGCCAGCAGCTACGGGACTAGCGGGAGCTACGAGCAGTACGTC. Protein sequence: CASSYGTSGSYEQYV.

This clone has just a few counts. The chain links TRBV27 to TRBJ2-3, with 10 bases matching TRBD2. Germline-derived CDR1 and CDR2 are MNHEY and SMNVEV (reference sequence). V lost 5 bases and J lost 0; bases outside the gene matches: 14. The CDR3 consists of 19 residues. The CDR3 sequence is CASSARTSGIFASTDTQYF. In nucleotides, the CDR3 is TGTGCCAGCAGTGCCCGCACTAGCGGGATTTTCGCTAGCACAGATACGCAGTATTTT.

The chain couples TRBV7-8 to TRBJ1-2, with 7 positions matching TRBD1. The germline V gene has CDR1 SGHVS and CDR2 FQNEAQ. The J segment lost 8 bases and the V segment lost 1 base, leaving 4 bases of the junction unmatched. The CDR3 is 13 residues long. CDR3 in DNA: TGTGCCAGCAGCTTAGGAGGGACAGACGGCTACACCTTC. It translates to CASSLGGTDGYTF.